This paragraph covers one TCR beta chain sequence. The target of this receptor is not known. No per-base quality is available; no much larger clone lies one base away. To demonstrate the VDJtools post-analysis software, TCR beta repertoires were profiled from the peripheral blood of more than ten young patients with multiple sclerosis. The patients with multiple sclerosis were children and adolescents between roughly 6 and 17 years of age. Libraries came from PCR. Sequencing was carried out with an Illumina HiSeq 2500. To reduce PCR and sequencing biases, unique molecular identifiers were built into the TCR beta cDNA libraries. Roughly 0.5 million cDNA molecules were obtained per 1 to 10 million input T cells, so each molecule approximated one T cell. The same protocol used for the earlier healthy control dataset was applied to prepare and sequence the patient libraries. Within a given batch, samples were prepared together, multiplexed and sequenced on the same HiSeq lane. As for the authors' bioinformatics: Raw barcoded reads were processed with MIGEC, discarding single-read molecular identifier groups before consensus assembly and CDR3 extraction. Clonotype tables were post-analysed with VDJtools, and diversity was normalized by down-sampling all datasets to the smallest sample size. Repertoire overlap clustering matched CDR3 amino acid but not nucleotide sequences to correct batch-related cross-sample contamination. TCRdb took the public reads, trimmed them with fastp at Q25, ran MiXCR for clone calling and kept in-frame beta chains. All rows with the same CDR3 protein become a single entry with the most common DNA and genes. TCRdb, rather than the study authors, made the V and J calls. The sample table contains hundreds of thousands of distinct CDR3 sequences; only one count was recorded for about 57% of them. The ten largest clonotypes hold approximately 4.5% of the sample.

Including cysteine and phenylalanine, the CDR3 has 15 amino acids. Just CDR3 DNA is preserved here, 45 bases in frame from base 1. V lost 6 bases and J lost 3 bases, and the count of bases not matched to a germline gene is 10. Reading the germline V gene gives CDR1 SNHLY and CDR2 FYNNEI. The sample originates from a study of post-analysis software for immune sequencing data (dated by TCRdb to about 2015). Some background on the complete study: Recorded disease courses included relapsing-remitting, secondary progressive and progressive-relapsing multiple sclerosis, with some patients lacking subtype annotation. The patient repertoires were compared against roughly 12 previously published healthy control repertoires obtained from donors aged 6 to 25 years. A subset of samples was prepared in parallel using single-end sample barcoding, then pooled and co-amplified after Illumina adapter ligation. General findings and caveats noted by the study authors: Direct clustering with F measure showed strong co-clustering of samples prepared in the same batch, prompting a batch-effect correction. The control group was slightly older than the multiple sclerosis patient group. Multiple sclerosis patients had significantly lower normalized Chao1 diversity than controls, a result that suggests substantial peripheral T-cell clonal expansion. Significantly higher frequencies in patients than in controls were found for roughly 5 TRBV segments, including TRBV5-6, TRBV5-1 and TRBV20-1.

Specimen: blood. The chain was built from TRBV2 and TRBJ2-7, and TRBD1 matches 8 of the central bases. The sequence came from a girl aged 5-17 years with multiple sclerosis. The sequenced DNA: TGTGCCAGCAGCGCCTGGACAGGGAGTTTCTACGAGCAGTACTTC. Its product reads: CASSAWTGSFYEQYF.